A selection of T cell receptor beta chains follows, all from one sample in a study of regulatory T cells in long-lasting Graves disease. TCRdb reprocessed the multiplex PCR reads via MiXCR and lists one record per CDR3 protein. The data show some 320,000 distinct CDR3 sequences, 15% to 20% seen once. The starting material was peripheral blood mononuclear cells (PBMCs), obtained at new diagnosis, from a patient treated with antithyroid drugs. The origin of the receptors is a female donor with Graves disease. CDR3s include the opening cysteine and the closing phenylalanine or tryptophan. A D gene is named only where the DNA matches it firmly. Rows may omit the clone size; those that give it use once, few, many or a size class.

>.|many|TRBJ1-2|TRBV11-1
CASSGLLGYGYTF
TGTGCCAGCAGCGGACTCCTGGGCTATGGCTACACCTTC
>.|many|TRBJ1-1|TRBV20-1
CSARGGDTEAFF
TGCAGTGCTAGGGGGGGGGATACAGAAGCTTTCTTT
>.|.|TRBJ2-7|TRBV7-6
CASSLGPRDYEQYF
TGTGCCAGCAGCTTAGGCCCCCGGGACTACGAGCAGTACTTC
>TRBD1|many|TRBJ2-2|TRBV7-6
CASSSPDRSGGELFF
TGTGCCAGCAGCTCACCGGACAGGAGTGGCGGGGAGCTGTTTTTT
>TRBD1|.|TRBJ1-5|TRBV28
CASSLWGQLNSNQPQHF
TGTGCCAGCAGTTTATGGGGACAGCTAAATAGCAATCAGCCCCAGCATTTT
>.|many|TRBJ2-7|TRBV27
CASSLTHGVDEQYF
TGTGCCAGCAGTTTAACTCATGGGGTGGACGAGCAGTACTTC
>TRBD2|many|TRBJ2-1|TRBV19
CASMSREEYNEQFF
TGTGCCAGTATGAGTCGGGAGGAGTACAATGAGCAGTTCTTC
>.|.|TRBJ2-3|TRBV12-3/TRBV12-4
CASTFRDTQYF
TGTGCCAGCACCTTCCGGGATACGCAGTATTTT
>TRBD2|many|TRBJ2-1|TRBV12-3/TRBV12-4
CASILSAAGVNEQFF
TGTGCCAGCATCCTCTCGGCTGCGGGAGTCAATGAGCAGTTCTTC
>.|many|TRBJ2-3|TRBV5-1
CASSPGTTGFTDTQYF
TGCGCCAGCAGCCCTGGTACTACCGGATTCACAGATACGCAGTATTTT
>.|many|TRBJ1-1|TRBV10-3
CAIRARLDTEAFF
TGTGCCATCAGGGCCCGGTTGGACACTGAAGCTTTCTTT
>TRBD1|.|TRBJ2-1|TRBV11-3
CASSSRDRENNEQFF
TGTGCCAGCAGCTCTCGGGACAGGGAAAACAATGAGCAGTTCTTC
>.|.|TRBJ1-1|TRBV3-1
CASSQAGARGEAFF
TGTGCCAGCAGCCAAGCCGGGGCTCGGGGTGAAGCTTTCTTT
>.|.|TRBJ1-1|TRBV20-1
CSAREGNTLTPEAFF
TGCAGTGCTAGAGAGGGGAACACCCTAACCCCTGAAGCTTTCTTT
>.|.|TRBJ1-2|TRBV30
CAWSVDDYGYTF
TGTGCCTGGAGTGTAGACGACTATGGCTACACCTTC
>TRBD1|many|TRBJ2-2|TRBV10-3
CAISGVTGLNTGELFF
TGTGCCATCAGTGGGGTGACAGGGCTGAACACCGGGGAGCTGTTTTTT
>TRBD2|few|TRBJ2-7|TRBV5-1
CASSLEGGRVYEQYF
TGCGCCAGCAGCTTGGAAGGCGGGAGGGTTTACGAGCAGTACTTC
>TRBD2|many|TRBJ2-3|TRBV7-9
CASSVGLGSDTQYF
TGTGCCAGCAGCGTGGGACTAGGCTCAGATACGCAGTATTTT
>.|.|TRBJ2-7|TRBV5-5
CASSFRGGPGDEQYF
TGTGCCAGCAGCTTCAGGGGCGGCCCTGGTGACGAGCAGTACTTC
>.|few|TRBJ2-3|TRBV29-1
CSVVPNDATDTQYF
TGCAGCGTTGTCCCAAACGACGCGACAGATACGCAGTATTTT
>TRBD2|many|TRBJ2-6|TRBV11-1
CASRLAGVSGANVLTF
TGTGCCAGCAGACTAGCGGGAGTCTCTGGGGCCAACGTCCTGACTTTC
>.|many|TRBJ1-5|TRBV12-3/TRBV12-4
CASSLWGGGQPQHF
TGTGCCAGCAGTTTATGGGGTGGGGGTCAGCCCCAGCATTTT
>TRBD1|many|TRBJ1-2|TRBV19
CASSIGQAAYGYTF
TGTGCCAGTAGTATTGGACAGGCTGCCTATGGCTACACCTTC
>.|many|TRBJ2-1|TRBV15
CATSRGQQGTYNEQFF
TGTGCCACCAGCAGAGGACAACAGGGCACCTACAATGAGCAGTTCTTC
>.|many|TRBJ2-5|TRBV3-1
CASSPGPGEETQYF
TGTGCCAGCAGCCCAGGACCAGGGGAGGAGACCCAGTACTTC
>TRBD1|many|TRBJ1-2|TRBV7-2
CASSFGTGLYGYTF
TGTGCCAGCAGCTTCGGGACAGGCCTCTATGGCTACACCTTC
>.|.|TRBJ1-1|TRBV5-1
CASSSDSLNIEAFF
TGCGCCAGCAGCTCAGACAGCCTGAACATTGAAGCTTTCTTT
>.|many|TRBJ1-5|TRBV2
CASRGQSHNQPQHF
TGTGCCAGCAGAGGTCAGAGTCACAATCAGCCCCAGCATTTT
>TRBD1|.|TRBJ2-3|TRBV20-1
CSAISGTGVDTQYF
TGCAGTGCCATTAGCGGGACAGGGGTAGATACGCAGTATTTT